This TCR beta chain was identified during a study of blood T cell repertoires in COVID-19. Across the whole study: COVID-19 samples from acute and convalescent phases originated in the United States, Italy and Spain. PBMCs, B-cell-depleted T cells, or T cells were the source of the cDNA or gDNA that made up the material.

V lost 0 bases and J lost 7, with 19 bases in between. The CDR3 loop spans 16 amino acids. Germline-derived CDR1 and CDR2 are SGHRS and YFSETQ. Enrollees, roughly 18 to 89 years old, lived in about two dozen US areas. Clinical history reported by participants formed the basis on which cohorts were assigned. The method was immunoSEQ multiplex PCR; TCRdb's version includes in-frame clones alone and lacks a portion of them. Of fewer than 250,000 clones listed, roughly 90% are singletons. The TCR comes from a woman younger than 45 with acute COVID-19. The sequencing sample was made of PBMCs or T cells enriched from blood (not recorded which). The chain couples TRBV5-1 to TRBJ1-2; TRBD1 is a possible D gene (5 bases). The CDR3 spells CASSLGWGGRESGYTF. In DNA, the CDR3 is TGCGCCAGCAGCTTGGGCTGGGGGGGAAGAGAGAGTGGCTACACCTTC.